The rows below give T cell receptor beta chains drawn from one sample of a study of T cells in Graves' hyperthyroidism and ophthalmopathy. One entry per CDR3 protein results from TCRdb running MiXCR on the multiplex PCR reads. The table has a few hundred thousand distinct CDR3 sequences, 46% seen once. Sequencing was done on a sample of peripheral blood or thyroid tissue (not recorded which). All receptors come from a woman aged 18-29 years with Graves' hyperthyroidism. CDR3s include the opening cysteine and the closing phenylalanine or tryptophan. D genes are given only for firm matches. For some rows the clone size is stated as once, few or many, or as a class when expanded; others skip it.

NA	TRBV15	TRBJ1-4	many	CATSRDLWGFNEKLFF	TGTGCCACCAGCAGAGATTTGTGGGGCTTTAATGAAAAACTGTTTTTT
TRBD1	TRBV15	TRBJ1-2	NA	CATSSRSRGRDGYTF	TGTGCCACCAGCTCGAGAAGCAGGGGGCGTGATGGCTACACCTTC
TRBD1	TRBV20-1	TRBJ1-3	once	CSARDRGNTGNTIYF	TGCAGTGCTAGAGACAGGGGGAACACTGGAAACACCATATATTTT
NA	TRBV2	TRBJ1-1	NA	CASTEDSNTEAFF	TGTGCCAGCACTGAGGACAGCAACACTGAAGCTTTCTTT
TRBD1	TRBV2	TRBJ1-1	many	CASMGQGYTEAFF	TGTGCCAGCATGGGACAGGGTTACACTGAAGCTTTCTTT
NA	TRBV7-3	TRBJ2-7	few	CASSPRTGLFPYEQYF	TGTGCCAGCAGCCCCCGGACGGGCCTCTTCCCCTACGAGCAGTACTTC
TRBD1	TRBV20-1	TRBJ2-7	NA	CSASGTGGDEQYF	TGCAGTGCGTCCGGGACAGGGGGCGACGAGCAGTACTTC
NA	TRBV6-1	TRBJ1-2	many	CASRPLGASYGYTF	TGTGCCAGCAGACCCCTTGGGGCTAGCTATGGCTACACCTTC
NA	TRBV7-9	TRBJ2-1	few	CASSSVGSYNEQFF	TGTGCCAGCAGTTCAGTGGGCTCCTACAATGAGCAGTTCTTC
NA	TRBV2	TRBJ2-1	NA	CASSEDGGKFF	TGTGCCAGCAGTGAAGATGGGGGAAAGTTCTTC
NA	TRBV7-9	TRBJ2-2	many	CASSLWGAENTGELFF	TGTGCCAGCAGCTTGTGGGGGGCCGAGAACACCGGGGAGCTGTTTTTT
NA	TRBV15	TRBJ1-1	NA	CATGGTPNTEAFF	TGTGCCACCGGTGGGACACCGAACACTGAAGCTTTCTTT
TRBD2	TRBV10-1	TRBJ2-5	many	CASSRTSVGETQYF	TGCGCCAGCAGTCGGACTAGCGTCGGGGAGACCCAGTACTTC
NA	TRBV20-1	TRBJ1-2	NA	CSAREWTETYGYTF	TGCAGTGCTAGAGAGTGGACAGAGACCTATGGCTACACCTTC
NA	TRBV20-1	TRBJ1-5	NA	CSALTGANSNQPQHF	TGCAGTGCTCTGACCGGGGCGAATAGCAATCAGCCCCAGCATTTT
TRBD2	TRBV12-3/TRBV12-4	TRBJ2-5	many	CASSSGTGTRETQYF	TGTGCCAGCAGTTCCGGAACCGGGACTAGAGAGACCCAGTACTTC
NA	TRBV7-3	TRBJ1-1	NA	CASSPVGGDPEAFF	TGTGCCAGCAGCCCTGTCGGCGGGGACCCTGAAGCTTTCTTT
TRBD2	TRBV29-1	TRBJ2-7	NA	CSVGSPSGTVNEQYF	TGCAGCGTTGGTTCCCCTAGCGGGACAGTGAACGAGCAGTACTTC
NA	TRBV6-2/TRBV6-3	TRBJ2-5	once	CASSLRGTQRETQYF	TGTGCCAGCAGTTTAAGAGGAACCCAGAGAGAGACCCAGTACTTC
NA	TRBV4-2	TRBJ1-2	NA	CASSQAGANYGYTF	TGTGCCAGCAGCCAAGCCGGAGCTAACTATGGCTACACCTTC
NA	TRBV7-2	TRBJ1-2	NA	CASSLSGLGTNYGYTF	TGTGCCAGCAGCTTGAGTGGGCTCGGGACTAACTATGGCTACACCTTC
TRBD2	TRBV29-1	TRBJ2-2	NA	CSASGSGHDQMYTGELFF	TGCAGCGCGTCCGGTAGCGGGCACGATCAGATGTACACCGGGGAGCTGTTTTTT
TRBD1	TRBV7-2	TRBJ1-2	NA	CASSQEPGQGHYGYTF	TGCGCCAGCAGCCAAGAACCGGGACAGGGTCACTATGGCTACACCTTC
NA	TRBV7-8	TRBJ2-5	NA	CASSLTGPGDVKTQYF	TGTGCCAGCAGCCTTACAGGGCCGGGAGATGTAAAGACCCAGTACTTC
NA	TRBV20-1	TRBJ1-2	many	CSAGENGYTF	TGCAGTGCGGGGGAAAATGGCTACACCTTC
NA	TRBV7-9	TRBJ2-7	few	CASNSGGQRAYEQYF	TGTGCCAGCAATTCGGGGGGACAGCGGGCCTACGAGCAGTACTTC
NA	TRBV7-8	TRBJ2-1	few	CASSLDGKYNEQFF	TGTGCCAGCAGCTTAGACGGGAAATACAATGAGCAGTTCTTC
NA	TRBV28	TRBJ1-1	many	CASREQGWTEAFF	TGTGCCAGCAGGGAACAGGGTTGGACTGAAGCTTTCTTT
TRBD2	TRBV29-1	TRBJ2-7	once	CSVEDAHPGGREQYF	TGCAGCGTTGAAGACGCACACCCGGGGGGTCGTGAGCAGTACTTC
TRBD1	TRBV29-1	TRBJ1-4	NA	CSLEETGTGENEKLFF	TGCAGCTTGGAGGAGACCGGGACAGGGGAAAATGAAAAACTGTTTTTT
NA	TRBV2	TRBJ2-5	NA	CASTPGYF	TGTGCCAGCACCCCGGGGTACTTC
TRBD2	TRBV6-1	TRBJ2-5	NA	CASSWREGQETQYF	TGTGCCAGCAGTTGGCGGGAGGGGCAAGAGACCCAGTACTTC
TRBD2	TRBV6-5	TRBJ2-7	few	CASSEARGRGLEQYF	TGTGCCAGCAGTGAAGCTCGCGGGAGGGGGCTCGAGCAGTACTTC
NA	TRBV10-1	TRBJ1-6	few	CASSETNSPLHF	TGCGCCAGCAGTGAGACGAATTCACCCCTCCACTTT
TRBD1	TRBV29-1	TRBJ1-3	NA	CSVLDRAGNIIYF	TGCAGCGTCCTCGACAGGGCTGGAAACATCATATATTTT
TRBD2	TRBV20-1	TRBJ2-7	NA	CSAYDSTSGTYKQYF	TGCAGTGCCTACGATTCGACTAGCGGGACTTACAAGCAGTACTTC
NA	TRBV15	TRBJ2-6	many	CATSRPATGANVLTF	TGTGCCACCAGCAGACCGGCAACTGGGGCCAACGTCCTGACTTTC
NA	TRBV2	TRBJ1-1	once	CASSEVRGDTEAFF	TGTGCCAGCAGTGAGGTTAGGGGTGACACTGAAGCTTTCTTT
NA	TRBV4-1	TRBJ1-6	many	CASSQRGDNSPLHF	TGCGCCAGCAGCCAGCGCGGGGATAATTCACCCCTCCACTTT
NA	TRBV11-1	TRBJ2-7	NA	CASSVRGGYSYEQYF	TGTGCCAGCAGCGTCAGGGGAGGTTATTCCTACGAGCAGTACTTC
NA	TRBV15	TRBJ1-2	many	CATSRDFGGYGYTF	TGTGCCACCAGCAGAGATTTCGGGGGCTATGGCTACACCTTC
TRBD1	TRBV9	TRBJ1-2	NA	CASSAGQGSGYTF	TGTGCCAGCAGCGCGGGACAGGGCTCTGGCTACACCTTC
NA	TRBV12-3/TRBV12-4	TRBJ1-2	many	CASSLDRTFSTYGYTF	TGTGCCAGCAGTTTGGACAGAACATTTTCTACCTATGGCTACACCTTC
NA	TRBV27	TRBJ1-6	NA	CASSLGGTPLHF	TGTGCCAGCAGCCTTGGGGGGACACCCCTCCACTTT
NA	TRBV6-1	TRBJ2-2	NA	CASTGTVESVSGELFF	TGTGCCAGCACCGGGACTGTCGAGTCAGTTTCCGGGGAGCTGTTTTTT
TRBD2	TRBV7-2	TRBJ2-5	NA	CASSPRTSGAQETQYF	TGTGCCAGCAGCCCGCGGACTAGCGGAGCCCAAGAGACCCAGTACTTC
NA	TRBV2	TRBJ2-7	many	CASKGDLTEQYF	TGTGCCAGCAAGGGGGACCTAACCGAGCAGTACTTC
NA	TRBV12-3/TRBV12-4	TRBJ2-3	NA	CASSSRRDPDTQYF	TGTGCCAGCAGTTCTCGACGGGACCCAGATACGCAGTATTTT
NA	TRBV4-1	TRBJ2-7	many	CASSQDRAGIYEQYF	TGCGCCAGCAGCCAAGATCGGGCAGGAATCTACGAGCAGTACTTC
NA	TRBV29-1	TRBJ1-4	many	CSVEVRGEKLFF	TGCAGCGTTGAGGTCCGGGGTGAAAAACTGTTTTTT
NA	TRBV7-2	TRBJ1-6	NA	CASSASRAASDSPLHF	TGTGCCAGCAGCGCCTCCCGGGCAGCATCGGATTCACCCCTCCACTTT
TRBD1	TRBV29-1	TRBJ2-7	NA	CSARQGGQPYEQYF	TGCAGCGCTAGACAGGGGGGGCAGCCCTACGAGCAGTACTTC
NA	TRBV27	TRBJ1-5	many	CASSPDPMESNQPQHF	TGTGCCAGCAGCCCGGACCCCATGGAAAGCAATCAGCCCCAGCATTTT
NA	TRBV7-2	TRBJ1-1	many	CASSLEGGRLGTEAFF	TGTGCCAGCAGCTTAGAGGGGGGGCGCTTGGGCACTGAAGCTTTCTTT